The 14 T cell receptor beta chains in this list originate from one sample, sequenced in a study of CD8 T cells in ankylosing spondylitis. Study-wide results and caveats: One TCR beta motif, made up of roughly 8 highly homologous variants, appeared characteristic of ankylosing spondylitis blood.

Via MiXCR, TCRdb re-called the 5' RACE reads, giving one row per CDR3 protein. The table has fewer than 450,000 distinct CDR3 sequences, 15% to 20% seen once. The antigens these receptors bind are not known. The sequenced sample was blood, either unsorted or a sorted T cell fraction (not recorded which). Receptors originate from a male donor with ankylosing spondylitis.

The J gene is TRBJ1-1, the V gene TRBV7-2; 7 bases line up with TRBD1. J gave up 0 bases and V 1 base, and 8 bases lay outside the gene matches. The germline gives CDR1 SGHTA, CDR2 FQGNSA. The CDR3 length is 17 residues. The chain's CDR3 is CASSLVAGGDMNTEAFF. CDR3 bases: TGTGCCAGCAGCTTAGTTGCAGGGGGGGATATGAACACTGAAGCTTTCTTT.

The chain links TRBV20-1 to TRBJ1-5, with D maybe TRBD1 (6 bases). The germline V gene has CDR1 DFQATT and CDR2 SNEGSKA (reference sequence). The CDR3 covers 15 residues. Trimming stripped 0 bases from V and 0 bases from J, with 9 bases between. The CDR3 bases are TGCAGTGCTAGAGATCGGACAGTTAGCAATCAGCCCCAGCATTTT. This sequence encodes CSARDRTVSNQPQHF.

This clonotype was found a few times. The chain has TRBV20-1 and TRBJ2-5, with 10 nucleotides matching TRBD2. With 5 bases clipped from V and 5 bases from J, the junction kept 2 bases outside the gene matches. The germline V gene encodes CDR1 DFQATT and CDR2 SNEGSKA (reference sequence). CDR3 length: 12 amino acids. Here the CDR3 DNA reads TGCAGTGCTTTAGCGGGGGGTGAGACCCAGTACTTC. The encoded protein is CSALAGGETQYF.

This chain connects TRBV20-1 to TRBJ1-1, with 9 bases matching TRBD1. The CDR3 extends over 15 amino acids. In germline, CDR1 is DFQATT, CDR2 SNEGSKA (reference sequence). Losses at the gene ends were 3 bases for V and 4 bases for J; bases not matched to a gene: 9. CDR3 nucleotide sequence: TGCAGTGCTAGCGGGACAGGGCTCCGGAGCACTGAAGCTTTCTTT. Amino acid sequence: CSASGTGLRSTEAFF.

The V and J genes are TRBV10-3 and TRBJ1-2, with 8 bases aligning to TRBD1. V dropped 6 bases and J dropped 2; count of bases not matched to a gene: 8. This CDR3 is built from 15 residues. Germline V gene lookup returns CDR1 ENHRY and CDR2 SYGVKD. CDR3 DNA: TGTGCCATCAGGGGGGACAGGACCAGCAACTATGGCTACACCTTC. Amino acid sequence: CAIRGDRTSNYGYTF.

This clonotype has ten or more counts. This sequence joins TRBV5-5 and TRBJ2-7; 8 bases are shared with TRBD2. V shed 2 bases and J 3 bases; nucleotides not matched to a gene: 7. This CDR3 region has 15 residues. The V gene's germline CDR1 is SGHKS and CDR2 YYEKEE (reference sequence). The CDR3 bases are TGTGCCAGCAGCTTTTACGGACTAGCTGACTACGAGCAGTACTTC. This codes for CASSFYGLADYEQYF.

The chain employs TRBV20-1 and TRBJ2-7, with TRBD1 identical over 9 bases. This CDR3 has 13 amino acids. J gave up 6 bases and V 6 bases, and 9 bases lay outside the gene matches. Germline-derived CDR1 and CDR2 are DFQATT and SNEGSKA (reference sequence). CDR3 protein: CSASGTGNLEQYF. The CDR3 DNA sequence: TGCAGTGCAAGTGGGACAGGGAATCTCGAGCAGTACTTC.

This clonotype showed up just a few times. The V gene is TRBV14, the J gene TRBJ1-2; perhaps TRBD1 as D (6 bases). The length of the CDR3 is 15 residues. From germline, CDR1 is SGHDN and CDR2 FVKESK. With 0 bases removed from V and 7 bases from J, the gap between germline ends came to 15 bases. The CDR3 nucleotides read TGTGCCAGCAGCCAAGAAGCCAGGGGAGTTGGTGGCTACACCTTC. Residues: CASSQEARGVGGYTF.

V gene TRBV12-3 or TRBV12-4 combines with J gene TRBJ2-2, with D tentatively TRBD2 (5 bases). The CDR3 length is 15 residues. V lost 1 base and J lost 3, with 9 bases in between. CDR3 amino acids: CASSLVVAHTGELFF. CDR3 coding DNA: TGTGCCAGCAGTTTAGTGGTAGCGCACACCGGGGAGCTGTTTTTT.

J is TRBJ2-2 and V is TRBV25-1, with TRBD1 identical over 8 bases. The CDR3 is 15 amino acids. The V gene end was trimmed by 5 bases and the J gene end by 3 bases; junction bases not matched to a gene: 5. Germline V CDR1 and CDR2: MGHDK, SYGVNS. This CDR3 is CASSSLDRDTGELFF. CDR3 coding DNA: TGTGCCAGCAGTTCCCTGGACAGGGACACCGGGGAGCTGTTTTTT.

This chain connects TRBV6-5 to TRBJ2-7, with D tentatively TRBD2 (5 bases). The germline V and J ends were trimmed by 4 bases and 0 bases, with 10 bases remaining between them. Germline-derived CDR1 and CDR2 are MNHEY and SVGAGI. The CDR3 length is 14 residues. The chain's CDR3 is CASSLARSSYEQYF. DNA for the CDR3: TGTGCCAGCAGTTTAGCGAGGAGCTCCTACGAGCAGTACTTC.

The CDR3 bases are TGTGCCAGCAGCTTAGATGTCAGGGACAGGGGAAGTAGCTACACCTTC. Translation: CASSLDVRDRGSSYTF. The rearrangement joins TRBV11-2 to TRBJ1-2, with TRBD1 identical over 10 bases. CDR3 length: 16 residues. The germline gives CDR1 SGHAT, CDR2 FQNNGV. The ends lost 0 bases at V and 9 bases at J; junction bases unmatched: 10.

The V gene is TRBV28, the J gene TRBJ1-5; the D is unclear. Looked up from germline, CDR1 is MDHEN and CDR2 is SYDVKM. Between the trimmed V and J ends, which lost 5 bases and 9 bases, there was a span of 23 bases. CDR3 length: 16 residues. CDR3 nucleotide sequence: TGTGCCAGCAGTCCGTTGGTGGGTCCGGTTTTTGTGCCCCAGCATTTT. Protein sequence: CASSPLVGPVFVPQHF.

The rearrangement links TRBV11-2 to TRBJ1-1; 7 nucleotides align to TRBD1. Germline CDR1 and CDR2: SGHAT and FQNNGV. This CDR3 has 15 residues. The J segment lost 0 bases and the V segment lost 5 bases, leaving 6 bases of the junction unmatched. CDR3 nucleotides: TGTGCCAGCAGCACCACAGGGGCCCTGAACACTGAAGCTTTCTTT. It yields the protein CASSTTGALNTEAFF.